These T cell receptor beta chains were read from a single sample in a study of vaccination and CD4 T cells after COVID-19. TCRdb fed the PCR reads into MiXCR, producing one record per CDR3 protein. The data contain fewer than 10,000 distinct CDR3 sequences, over 50% of them singletons. Antigen specificity for these receptors is unknown. The sequencing here drew on cultured CD4+ T cells from blood, taken after SARS-CoV-2 vaccination. The receptors shown here come from a human donor with COVID-19. CDR3s include the opening cysteine and the closing phenylalanine or tryptophan. A D gene is named only where the DNA matches it firmly. Clone sizes are given selectively: once, few, many, or a class where the clone is expanded.

V	J	size	D	CDR3	DNA
TRBV20-1	TRBJ2-5	few	TRBD2	CSAPKGGTSGGGGTQYF	TGCAGTGCCCCCAAAGGGGGGACTAGCGGGGGGGGTGGGACCCAGTACTTC
TRBV20-1	TRBJ2-3	.	TRBD2	CSAGTNSGGSTDTQYF	TGCAGTGCTGGAACAAATAGCGGGGGGAGCACAGATACGCAGTATTTT
TRBV11-2	TRBJ2-1	.	.	CASSFDPGTNNEQFF	TGTGCCAGCAGCTTCGACCCCGGGACGAACAATGAGCAGTTCTTC
TRBV20-1	TRBJ2-3	.	TRBD2	CSARAPLAGGDTQYF	TGCAGTGCTAGGGCCCCACTAGCGGGGGGGGATACGCAGTATTTT
TRBV7-2	TRBJ1-6	few	TRBD1	CASSLQGSNSPLHF	TGTGCCAGCAGTTTACAGGGGTCCAATTCACCCCTCCACTTT
TRBV7-8	TRBJ1-5	few	.	CASSLQNGLGPQHF	TGTGCCAGCAGCTTACAAAATGGTTTGGGGCCCCAGCATTTT
TRBV10-3	TRBJ2-7	.	.	CAISESRGSISYEQYF	TGTGCCATCAGTGAGTCTCGGGGTTCGATCTCCTACGAGCAGTACTTC
TRBV5-1	TRBJ1-1	.	TRBD1	CASSLTGTGNTEAFF	TGCGCCAGCAGCCTGACGGGGACAGGGAACACTGAAGCTTTCTTT
TRBV10-3	TRBJ1-2	few	TRBD1	CAITFSTGLGGYTF	TGTGCCATCACATTTTCGACAGGGCTAGGTGGCTACACCTTC
TRBV20-1	TRBJ2-4	.	.	CSATDRKAKNIQYF	TGCAGTGCTACAGACCGCAAAGCCAAAAACATTCAGTACTTC
TRBV27	TRBJ2-7	.	.	CASTPQGGISYEQYF	TGTGCCAGCACCCCCCAGGGGGGTATCTCCTACGAGCAGTACTTC
TRBV15	TRBJ2-3	.	TRBD2	CATSYRLAGGLADTQYF	TGTGCCACCAGCTACCGACTAGCGGGGGGCCTCGCAGATACGCAGTATTTT
TRBV19	TRBJ1-6	once	TRBD1	CASSVVRGRQSPLHF	TGTGCCAGTAGCGTTGTCAGGGGGCGGCAGTCACCCCTCCACTTT
TRBV19	TRBJ2-5	.	.	CASQLSGAETQYF	TGTGCCAGCCAGTTGAGCGGCGCAGAGACCCAGTACTTC
TRBV12-3/TRBV12-4	TRBJ2-7	.	TRBD1	CASSPGQGGLHEQYF	TGTGCCAGCAGTCCCGGACAGGGCGGTTTACACGAGCAGTACTTC
TRBV11-2	TRBJ2-1	large	TRBD2	CASSRAGADSEQFF	TGTGCCAGCAGCCGAGCGGGGGCGGATTCTGAGCAGTTCTTC
TRBV20-1	TRBJ1-6	.	TRBD1	CSVRPGGGPLHF	TGCAGTGTACGGCCAGGGGGCGGACCCCTCCACTTT
TRBV15	TRBJ1-6	.	.	CATSSWSIFGSPLHF	TGTGCCACCAGCAGTTGGAGTATTTTTGGTTCACCCCTCCACTTT
TRBV19	TRBJ1-5	.	.	CASSGTGGRQPQHF	TGTGCCAGTAGTGGGACCGGGGGCAGGCAGCCCCAGCATTTT
TRBV6-2/TRBV6-3	TRBJ2-2	once	TRBD2	CASSLTSGGAVGELFF	TGTGCCAGCAGTCTGACTAGCGGGGGGGCCGTCGGGGAGCTGTTTTTT
TRBV19	TRBJ2-2	.	.	CASSDYSTTGELFF	TGTGCCAGTAGTGACTACAGTACCACCGGGGAGCTGTTTTTT
TRBV7-2	TRBJ1-5	few	TRBD1	CASSFDRGSNQPQHF	TGTGCCAGCAGCTTCGACAGGGGTAGCAATCAGCCCCAGCATTTT
TRBV20-1	TRBJ1-2	.	TRBD1	CSASTGDYGYTF	TGCAGTGCTAGTACAGGGGACTATGGCTACACCTTC
TRBV6-1	TRBJ1-4	once	.	CASNPGRDNEKLFF	TGTGCCAGCAACCCGGGGCGAGATAATGAAAAACTGTTTTTT
TRBV19	TRBJ2-7	.	TRBD1	CASSMEDRGHEQYF	TGTGCCAGTAGTATGGAGGACAGGGGACACGAGCAGTACTTC
TRBV7-9	TRBJ1-6	few	.	CASSLAGGEGSPLHF	TGTGCCAGCAGCTTAGCTGGAGGGGAAGGCTCACCCCTCCACTTT
TRBV2	TRBJ1-3	few	TRBD1	CASSAQGAGGNTIYF	TGTGCCAGCAGTGCCCAGGGGGCAGGGGGAAACACCATATATTTT
TRBV20-1	TRBJ1-5	.	.	CSAKGMGIQPQHF	TGCAGTGCTAAGGGTATGGGCATTCAGCCCCAGCATTTT
TRBV20-1	TRBJ1-1	.	TRBD1	CSADGRQGRPEAFF	TGCAGTGCCGACGGACGACAGGGGAGGCCTGAAGCTTTCTTT
TRBV20-1	TRBJ1-2	.	TRBD1	CSASLETGAAYGYTF	TGCAGTGCTAGCCTCGAGACAGGGGCGGCCTATGGCTACACCTTC
TRBV11-2	TRBJ1-5	few	TRBD1	CASSFDRAGQPQHF	TGTGCCAGCAGCTTCGACAGGGCTGGTCAGCCCCAGCATTTT
TRBV6-2/TRBV6-3	TRBJ2-1	.	.	CASSLQTYNEQFF	TGTGCCAGCAGTCTACAGACCTACAATGAGCAGTTCTTC
TRBV20-1	TRBJ2-3	few	.	CSARVSSTDTQYF	TGCAGTGCTAGAGTTTCTAGCACAGATACGCAGTATTTT
TRBV7-2	TRBJ1-1	few	.	CASSQRRPQGGEAFF	TGTGCCAGCAGCCAGAGACGGCCCCAGGGTGGTGAAGCTTTCTTT
TRBV7-9	TRBJ1-1	.	TRBD1	CASSPDRGGTEAFF	TGTGCCAGCAGCCCCGACAGGGGAGGGACTGAAGCTTTCTTT
TRBV15	TRBJ2-2	.	TRBD1	CATSRGGTVDGELFF	TGTGCCACCAGCAGAGGGGGGACAGTGGACGGGGAGCTGTTTTTT
TRBV5-1	TRBJ1-2	.	.	CASSGGGSGYGYTF	TGCGCCAGCTCAGGAGGGGGGTCTGGCTATGGCTACACCTTC
TRBV19	TRBJ1-2	.	.	CASSIAARYGYTF	TGTGCCAGTAGTATAGCGGCACGCTATGGCTACACCTTC
TRBV11-2	TRBJ1-1	.	TRBD1	CASSPRQGTLNTEAFF	TGTGCCAGCAGCCCACGACAGGGAACACTGAACACTGAAGCTTTCTTT
TRBV6-5	TRBJ1-5	.	.	CASSYTQGKGQPQHF	TGTGCCAGCAGTTACACTCAGGGGAAGGGGCAGCCCCAGCATTTT
TRBV12-3/TRBV12-4	TRBJ1-2	few	.	CASSLTGKDGYTF	TGTGCCAGCAGTTTAACAGGGAAGGATGGCTACACCTTC
TRBV6-4	TRBJ2-1	.	.	CASGLAGNEQFF	TGTGCCAGCGGCCTAGCTGGGAATGAGCAGTTCTTC
TRBV7-2	TRBJ2-2	.	.	CASSLTGKGGELFF	TGTGCCAGCAGCTTAACGGGAAAGGGCGGGGAGCTGTTTTTT
TRBV7-8	TRBJ1-1	.	.	CASSNRVGGTEAFF	TGTGCCAGCAGCAACCGGGTGGGCGGCACTGAAGCTTTCTTT
TRBV19	TRBJ2-4	.	.	CASSIGQYDKNIQYF	TGTGCCAGTAGTATAGGGCAGTATGACAAAAACATTCAGTACTTC
TRBV21-1	TRBJ2-7	.	.	CASSKGPSRLAADYEQYF	TGTGCCAGCAGCAAAGGGCCTTCTAGACTAGCGGCGGACTACGAGCAGTACTTC
TRBV7-6	TRBJ1-1	.	.	CASSLVGGVGTEAFF	TGTGCCAGCAGCTTAGTCGGGGGAGTCGGCACTGAAGCTTTCTTT
TRBV7-9	TRBJ1-4	.	.	CASRGRGGTNEKLFF	TGTGCCAGCAGGGGCAGGGGCGGCACTAATGAAAAACTGTTTTTT
TRBV7-2	TRBJ2-5	medium-sized	TRBD2	CASVATGGFQETQYF	TGTGCCAGCGTGGCCACGGGGGGGTTTCAAGAGACCCAGTACTTC
TRBV7-8	TRBJ1-6	few	TRBD1	CASSRSGTGTHNSPLHF	TGTGCCAGCAGCCGCTCCGGGACAGGGACACATAATTCACCCCTCCACTTT
TRBV6-2/TRBV6-3	TRBJ2-2	once	.	CASSRFSGVDTGELFF	TGTGCCAGCAGCAGGTTTTCGGGGGTGGACACCGGGGAGCTGTTTTTT
TRBV6-4	TRBJ1-2	.	TRBD1	CASSQQGSLDGYTF	TGTGCCAGCAGTCAACAGGGGAGTTTGGATGGCTACACCTTC
TRBV11-3	TRBJ2-5	.	TRBD2	CASSAAGRGETQYF	TGTGCCAGCAGCGCAGCGGGAAGGGGCGAGACCCAGTACTTC